One sample yielded the 19 T cell receptor beta chains listed below, sequenced in a study of identical twins. TCRdb re-analysed the 5' RACE reads in MiXCR, keeping a single row per CDR3 protein. The repertoire has 500,000 to 650,000 distinct CDR3 sequences, just over 7% of them found once; the top ten carry 1.6%. These same data were also listed under a study on yellow fever vaccine responses in identical twins.

Material for sequencing was PBMCs. The origin of the receptors is a woman younger than 30 in good health.

This clonotype occurred many times. The V and J genes are TRBV5-1 and TRBJ2-7, with D hard to call. The CDR3 has 12 amino acids. CDR1 and CDR2 from the germline V gene are SGHRS and YFSETQ. Trimming stripped 4 bases from V and 2 bases from J, with 7 bases between. For the CDR3, the DNA is TGCGCCAGCAGCAGGGTTACCTACGAGCAGTACTTC. This encodes CASSRVTYEQYF.

This clonotype was recorded many times. The chain uses TRBV25-1 and TRBJ1-4, with D possibly matching TRBD1 (6 bases). From germline, CDR1 is MGHDK and CDR2 SYGVNS. The CDR3 extends over 14 amino acids. V lost 2 bases, J lost 12 bases, and 16 bases lay in between. CDR3 DNA: TGTGCCAGCAGTGAAAAACAGGGTCGGAGGGAACTGTTTTTT. This gives the protein CASSEKQGRRELFF. The whole variable domain, filled in from reference TRBV25-1 and TRBJ1-4, reads EADIYQTPRYLVIGTGKKITLECSQTMGHDKMYWYQQDPGMELHLIHYSYGVNSTEKGDLSSESTVSRIRTEHFPLTLESARPSHTSQYLCASSEKQGRRELFFGSGTQLSVL.

With respect to this clonotype: This may come from a read error, since a much larger clone is one base off. CDR3 loop: CGSSLGLGPRDGYTF. CDR3 sequence (DNA): TGTGGCAGCAGTTTGGGTCTGGGTCCTCGTGATGGCTACACCTTC. The chain is built from TRBV12-3 or TRBV12-4 and TRBJ1-2; no reliable D call. This CDR3 has 15 amino acids.

The genes are TRBV7-8 and TRBJ1-1; 8 bases are shared with TRBD1. The germline V gene encodes CDR1 SGHVS and CDR2 FQNEAQ. The CDR3 runs 15 residues. The V gene end was trimmed by 5 bases and the J gene end by 1 base; junction bases not matched to a gene: 6. This chain's CDR3 is CASSISDRANTEAFF. The CDR3 coding sequence is TGTGCCAGCAGCATTTCGGACAGGGCGAACACTGAAGCTTTCTTT. Together with reference TRBV7-8 and TRBJ1-1, the CDR3 gives the full variable domain: GAGVSQSPRYKVAKRGQDVALRCDPISGHVSLFWYQQALGQGPEFLTYFQNEAQLDKSGLPSDRFFAERPEGSVSTLKIQRTQQEDSAVYLCASSISDRANTEAFFGQGTRLTVV.

This clonotype showed up many times. The CDR3 loop reads CASSSGLAGFGETQYF. In nucleotides, the CDR3 is TGCGCCAGCAGCTCGGGACTAGCGGGATTTGGGGAGACCCAGTACTTC. This chain uses TRBV5-1 with TRBJ2-5, with 13 bases identical to TRBD2. The J segment lost 5 bases and the V segment lost 3 bases, leaving 7 bases of the junction unmatched. Germline values: CDR1 SGHRS, CDR2 YFSETQ. This CDR3 contains 16 residues.

This clonotype occurred a few times. This chain joins TRBV2 and TRBJ1-1, with a possible D match to TRBD1 (5 bases). In germline, CDR1 is SNHLY, CDR2 FYNNEI. The ends were cut back, 5 bases at V and 12 bases at J, with 16 bases in the middle. CDR3 length: 12 residues. CDR3 in amino acids: CASSQTEVVTFF. The CDR3 DNA is TGTGCCAGCAGTCAGACAGAGGTCGTAACTTTCTTT.

This clonotype turned up a few times. V and J are TRBV15 and TRBJ2-1; D call uncertain. The CDR3 is 13 residues long. Germline V CDR1 and CDR2: LNHNV, YYDKDF (reference sequence). V lost 2 bases and J 9 bases, leaving 11 bases between the germline ends. The CDR3 DNA reads as TGTGCCACCAGCAGATACCAACAAGGTGAGCAGTTCTTC. Residues: CATSRYQQGEQFF.

This clonotype was observed at least ten times. The gene calls are TRBV12-3 or TRBV12-4 and TRBJ1-5; TRBD1 is a possible D gene (5 bases). Trimming cost V 1 base and J 0 bases, with 10 bases left between them. The CDR3 runs 16 residues. This chain's CDR3 is CASSLGVTVSNQPQHF. In nucleotides, the CDR3 is TGTGCCAGCAGTTTAGGGGTGACAGTTAGCAATCAGCCCCAGCATTTT.

This clonotype was seen a handful of times. The gene calls are TRBV4-1 and TRBJ2-7; the D gene is possibly TRBD2 (5 bases). The V end lost 0 bases, the J end lost 0 bases, and 9 bases lay between the germline ends. Germline CDR1 reads MGHRA; CDR2 reads YSYEKL. The CDR3 totals 15 residues. The CDR3 DNA sequence: TGCGCCAGCAGCCAAGAAGGAGGCAGCTCCTACGAGCAGTACTTC. Protein product: CASSQEGGSSYEQYF.

The V call is TRBV7-9, the J call TRBJ1-1, with no clear D. The CDR3 extends over 14 amino acids. V dropped 3 bases and J dropped 5 bases, with 13 bases sitting between them. Germline V lookup: CDR1 SEHNR, CDR2 FQNEAQ (reference sequence). CDR3 DNA: TGTGCCAGCAGCTTTGAAGGGTCGGATACTGAAGCTTTCTTT. Its translation: CASSFEGSDTEAFF.

The chain combines TRBV24-1 with TRBJ2-3, with 9 bases identical to TRBD1. The V gene end was trimmed by 6 bases and the J gene end by 4 bases; junction bases not matched to a gene: 4. CDR1 KGHDR and CDR2 SFDVKD come from the germline V gene. The CDR3 covers 14 residues. The CDR3 loop reads CATSRGDRADTQYF. DNA for the CDR3: TGTGCCACCAGTCGCGGGGACAGGGCAGATACGCAGTATTTT.

This clonotype was observed a handful of times. The chain uses TRBV19 and TRBJ2-7; 11 positions match TRBD2. This CDR3 has 16 amino acids. Germline V gene data show CDR1 as LNHDA and CDR2 as SQIVND (reference sequence). The V segment lost 0 bases and the J segment 2 bases; nucleotides outside the gene matches: 3. The CDR3 DNA sequence: TGTGCCAGTAGTATAGATCTGGGACTAGCGGCCTACGAGCAGTACTTC. Its protein is CASSIDLGLAAYEQYF.

The CDR3 loop is CATEGGGGQPQHF. Written as DNA, the CDR3 is TGTGCCACCGAGGGGGGAGGGGGTCAGCCCCAGCATTTT. The chain joins TRBV10-3 to TRBJ1-5, with D maybe TRBD1 (6 bases). Deletions cut 10 bases from V and 6 bases from J, with 16 bases between. The CDR3 contains 13 residues. Germline V gene data show CDR1 as ENHRY and CDR2 as SYGVKD.

In this sample, this clonotype turned up many times. This sequence joins TRBV29-1 and TRBJ2-5; 8 positions match TRBD2. The CDR3 has 12 amino acids. CDR1 and CDR2 from the germline V gene are SQVTM and ANQGSEA. The J segment lost 3 bases and the V segment lost 6 bases, leaving 3 bases of the junction unmatched. CDR3 amino acids: CSVAAGEETQYF. For the CDR3, the DNA is TGCAGCGTCGCAGCGGGGGAAGAGACCCAGTACTTC.

This clonotype has just a few counts. This chain joins TRBV3-1 and TRBJ2-5, with D perhaps matching TRBD1 (5 bases). The V end lost 1 base, the J end lost 4 bases, and 13 bases lay between the germline ends. Germline CDR1 is LGHDT and CDR2 is YNNKEL (reference sequence). This CDR3 has 15 residues. The CDR3 loop reads CASSQGQGIGETQYF. The CDR3 DNA follows: TGTGCCAGCAGCCAAGGCCAGGGAATTGGAGAGACCCAGTACTTC.

The chain combines TRBV5-1 with TRBJ2-1; 15 nucleotides agree with TRBD2. Trimming cost V 6 bases and J 0 bases; bases outside gene matches: 7. The V gene's germline CDR1 is SGHRS and CDR2 YFSETQ. This CDR3 contains 18 residues. CDR3 nucleotide sequence: TGCGCCAGCAAGGGGACTAGCGGGGGGCGCAGCTCCTACAATGAGCAGTTCTTC. Its translation is CASKGTSGGRSSYNEQFF. Combining the CDR3 with reference TRBV5-1 and TRBJ2-1 gives the whole variable domain KAGVTQTPRYLIKTRGQQVTLSCSPISGHRSVSWYQQTPGQGLQFLFEYFSETQRNKGNFPGRFSGRQFSNSRSEMNVSTLELGDSALYLCASKGTSGGRSSYNEQFFGPGTRLTVL.

J is TRBJ2-7 and V is TRBV5-6; 8 positions match TRBD1. CDR1 and CDR2 (germline): SGHDT, YYEEEE. The length of the CDR3 is 17 residues. The V segment lost 4 bases and the J segment 3 bases; nucleotides outside the gene matches: 15. CDR3 bases: TGTGCCAGCAGCCCTTGGGCCCAGGGGGCTTTTCTCTACGAGCAGTACTTC. Protein: CASSPWAQGAFLYEQYF.

The genes are TRBV9 and TRBJ1-2; 7 bases align to TRBD1. Trimming at V came to 0 bases and at J to 1 base, leaving 3 bases not matched to a gene. CDR1 SGDLS and CDR2 YYNGEE come from the germline V gene. The CDR3 totals 15 residues. The CDR3 is CASSVGQGNNYGYTF. CDR3 nucleotides: TGTGCCAGCAGCGTAGGACAGGGCAATAACTATGGCTACACCTTC. The complete variable domain, with remaining parts taken from reference TRBV9 and TRBJ1-2, reads DSGVTQTPKHLITATGQRVTLRCSPRSGDLSVYWYQQSLDQGLQFLIQYYNGEERAKGNILERFSAQQFPDLHSELNLSSLELGDSALYFCASSVGQGNNYGYTFGSGTRLTVV.

This sequence joins TRBV20-1 and TRBJ2-5; perhaps TRBD2 as D (6 bases). This CDR3 spans 16 amino acids. V lost 0 bases, J lost 5 bases, and 19 bases lay in between. Germline V gene data show CDR1 as DFQATT and CDR2 as SNEGSKA (reference sequence). CDR3 protein: CSARDWASALRETQYF. The CDR3 DNA sequence: TGCAGTGCTAGAGATTGGGCTAGCGCCCTTCGGGAGACCCAGTACTTC.